Included here is one TCR beta chain sequence, with context. This sample was taken from a study of T cell changes during pregnancy in multiple sclerosis. TCRdb's table, derived via immunoSEQ multiplex PCR, lists solely in-frame clones and lacks some. The table shows approximately 15,000 clones, with roughly 83% occurring only once. V lost 2 bases and J lost 0; bases outside the gene matches: 6. The CDR3 length is 17 residues. Germline lookup yields CDR1 SGHTA and CDR2 FQGNSA. Sequenced material: CD8+ T cells from peripheral blood mononuclear cells, taken in the third trimester of pregnancy. The chain carries TRBV7-2 and TRBJ2-3; 9 bases map to TRBD2. The TCR was taken from a female donor in good health, enrolled as a control in a pregnancy study. CDR3 nucleotides: TGTGCCAGCAGCTTAACAACTAGCGGGCTTAGCACAGATACGCAGTATTTT. This translates into CASSLTTSGLSTDTQYF.